This section outlines one T cell receptor (beta chain) sequence together with its context. The antigen is undetermined. Data came from immunoSEQ multiplex PCR; TCRdb stores just in-frame clones and leaves some out. In the table there are about 1,400 clones, 31% of which are singletons. CDR1 is MNHGY and CDR2 is SAAAGT in the germline V gene. There are 15 residues in the CDR3. V shed 6 bases and J 7 bases; nucleotides not matched to a gene: 12. The data were obtained in a study of T cells in localized non-small cell lung cancer. Study results and caveats: It was uninvolved adjacent lung that showed the highest T cell clonality, exceeding tumor. There were a median roughly 60 of the top 100 tumor clones appearing in adjacent lung. The study sequenced only one region of the tumor. As a result, intratumor heterogeneity could not be excluded and remains possible.

The sequencing used normal lung tissue next to the tumor, collected before any cancer treatment. This sequence joins TRBV6-8 and TRBJ1-1; the match to TRBD1 covers 9 bases. The clonotype originates from a female donor older than 55 with stage I lung adenocarcinoma. The CDR3 region has the DNA TGTGCCAGCAGCGAGCAAGACAGGGGGAGGAATGAAGCTTTCTTT. Translating gives CASSEQDRGRNEAFF.